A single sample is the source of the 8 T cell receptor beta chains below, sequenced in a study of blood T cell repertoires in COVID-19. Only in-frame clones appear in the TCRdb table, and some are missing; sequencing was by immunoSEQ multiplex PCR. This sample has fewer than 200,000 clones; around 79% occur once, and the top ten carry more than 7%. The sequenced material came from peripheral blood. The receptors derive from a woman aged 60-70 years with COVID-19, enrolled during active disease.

This chain's CDR3 is CASSVAPYSQETQYF. The CDR3 DNA reads as TGTGCCAGCAGCGTAGCACCCTATTCCCAAGAGACCCAGTACTTC. J is TRBJ2-5 and V is TRBV9, with D uncertain. There are 15 residues in the CDR3. Germline assignment: CDR1 SGDLS and CDR2 YYNGEE. V lost 0 bases and J 1 base, leaving 10 bases between the germline ends.

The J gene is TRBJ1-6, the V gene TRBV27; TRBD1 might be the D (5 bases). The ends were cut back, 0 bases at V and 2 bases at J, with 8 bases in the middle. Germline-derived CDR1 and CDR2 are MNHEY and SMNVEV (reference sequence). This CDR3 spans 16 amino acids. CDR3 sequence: CASSLSRVTYNSPLHF. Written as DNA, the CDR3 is TGTGCCAGCAGTTTATCCAGGGTGACCTATAATTCACCCCTCCACTTT.

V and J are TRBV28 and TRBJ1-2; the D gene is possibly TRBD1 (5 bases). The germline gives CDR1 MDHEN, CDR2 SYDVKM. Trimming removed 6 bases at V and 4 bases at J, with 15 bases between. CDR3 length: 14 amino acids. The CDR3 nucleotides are TGTGCCAGCAGACCCCAGGGCCTCGGCTATGGCTACACCTTC. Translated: CASRPQGLGYGYTF.

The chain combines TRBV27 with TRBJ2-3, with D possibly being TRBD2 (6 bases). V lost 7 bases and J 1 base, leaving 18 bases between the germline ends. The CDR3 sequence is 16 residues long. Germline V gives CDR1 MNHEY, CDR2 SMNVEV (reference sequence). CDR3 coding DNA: TGTGCCAGCACTTCCCAGTCCCGCGGGGGCACAGATACGCAGTATTTT. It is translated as CASTSQSRGGTDTQYF.

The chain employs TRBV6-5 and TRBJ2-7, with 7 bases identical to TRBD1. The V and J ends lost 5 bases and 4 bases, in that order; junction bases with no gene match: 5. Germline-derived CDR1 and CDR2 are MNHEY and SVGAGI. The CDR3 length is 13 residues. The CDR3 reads CASSHRQGYEQYF. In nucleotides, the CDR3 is TGTGCCAGCAGTCATAGACAGGGTTACGAGCAGTACTTC.

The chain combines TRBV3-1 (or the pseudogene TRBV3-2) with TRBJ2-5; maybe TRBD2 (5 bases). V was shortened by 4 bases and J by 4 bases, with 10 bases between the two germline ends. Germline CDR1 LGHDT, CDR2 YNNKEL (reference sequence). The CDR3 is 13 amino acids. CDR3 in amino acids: CASSPWGAETQYF. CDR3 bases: TGTGCCAGCAGCCCCTGGGGAGCAGAGACCCAGTACTTC.

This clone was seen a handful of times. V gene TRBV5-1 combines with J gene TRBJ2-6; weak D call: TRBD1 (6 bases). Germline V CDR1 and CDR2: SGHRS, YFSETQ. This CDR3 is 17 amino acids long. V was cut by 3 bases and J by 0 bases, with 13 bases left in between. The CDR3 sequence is CASSWGDRSSGANVLTF. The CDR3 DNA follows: TGCGCCAGCAGCTGGGGAGACAGGAGCTCTGGGGCCAACGTCCTGACTTTC.

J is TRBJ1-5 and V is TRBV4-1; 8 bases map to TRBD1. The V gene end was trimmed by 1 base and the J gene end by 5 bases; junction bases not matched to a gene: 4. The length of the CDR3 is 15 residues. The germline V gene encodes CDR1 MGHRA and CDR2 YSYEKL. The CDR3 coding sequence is TGCGCCAGCAGCCAAGTACAGGGGGAAGATCAGCCCCAGCATTTT. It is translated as CASSQVQGEDQPQHF.